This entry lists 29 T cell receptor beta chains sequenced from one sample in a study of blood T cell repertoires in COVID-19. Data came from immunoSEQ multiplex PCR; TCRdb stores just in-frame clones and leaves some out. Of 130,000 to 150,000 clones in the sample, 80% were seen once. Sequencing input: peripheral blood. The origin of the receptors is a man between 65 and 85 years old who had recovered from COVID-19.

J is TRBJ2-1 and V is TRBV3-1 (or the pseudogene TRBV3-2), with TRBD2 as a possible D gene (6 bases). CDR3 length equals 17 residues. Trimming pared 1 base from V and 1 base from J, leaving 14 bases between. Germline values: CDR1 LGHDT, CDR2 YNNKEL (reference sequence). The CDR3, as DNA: TGTGCCAGCAGCCAAGGTACACGGGAGTTGTCCTACAATGAGCAGTTCTTC. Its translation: CASSQGTRELSYNEQFF.

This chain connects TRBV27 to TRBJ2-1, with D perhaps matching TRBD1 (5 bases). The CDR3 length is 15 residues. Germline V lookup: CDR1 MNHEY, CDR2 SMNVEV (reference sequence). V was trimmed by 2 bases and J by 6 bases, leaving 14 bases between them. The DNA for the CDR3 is TGTGCCAGCAGTTTAGGGGCGCTAGGGGCCAATGAGCAGTTCTTC. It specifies CASSLGALGANEQFF.

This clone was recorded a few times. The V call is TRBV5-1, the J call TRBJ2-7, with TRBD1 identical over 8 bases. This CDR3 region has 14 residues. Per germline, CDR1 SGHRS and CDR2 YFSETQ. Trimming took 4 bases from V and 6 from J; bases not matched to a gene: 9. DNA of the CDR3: TGCGCCAGCAGCCACGGACAGGGCGGGCTCGAGCAGTACTTC. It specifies CASSHGQGGLEQYF. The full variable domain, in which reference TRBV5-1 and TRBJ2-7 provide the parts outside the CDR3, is KAGVTQTPRYLIKTRGQQVTLSCSPISGHRSVSWYQQTPGQGLQFLFEYFSETQRNKGNFPGRFSGRQFSNSRSEMNVSTLELGDSALYLCASSHGQGGLEQYFGPGTRLTVT.

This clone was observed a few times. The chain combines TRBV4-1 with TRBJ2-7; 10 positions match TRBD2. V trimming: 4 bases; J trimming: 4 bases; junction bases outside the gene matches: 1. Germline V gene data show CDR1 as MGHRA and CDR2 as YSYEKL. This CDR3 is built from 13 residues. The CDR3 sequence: CASSLGLAYEQYF. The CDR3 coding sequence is TGCGCCAGCAGCCTGGGACTAGCGTACGAGCAGTACTTC.

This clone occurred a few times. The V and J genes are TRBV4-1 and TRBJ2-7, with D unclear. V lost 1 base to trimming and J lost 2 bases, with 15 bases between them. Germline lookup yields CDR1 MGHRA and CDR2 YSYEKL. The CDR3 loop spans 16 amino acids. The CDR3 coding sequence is TGCGCCAGCAGCCAAGTCGAGGCCCGTCCGGCCTACGAGCAGTACTTC. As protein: CASSQVEARPAYEQYF.

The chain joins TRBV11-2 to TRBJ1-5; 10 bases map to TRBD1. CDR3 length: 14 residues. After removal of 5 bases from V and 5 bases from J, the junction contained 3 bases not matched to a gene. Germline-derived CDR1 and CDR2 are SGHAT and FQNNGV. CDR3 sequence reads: CASSRGTGDQPQHF. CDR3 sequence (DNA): TGTGCCAGCAGCCGAGGGACAGGGGATCAGCCCCAGCATTTT.

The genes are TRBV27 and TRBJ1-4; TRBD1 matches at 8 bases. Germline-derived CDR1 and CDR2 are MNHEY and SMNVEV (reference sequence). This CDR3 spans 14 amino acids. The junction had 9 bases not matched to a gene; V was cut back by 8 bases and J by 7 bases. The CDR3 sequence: CASGPTGVFEKLFF. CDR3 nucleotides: TGTGCCAGCGGCCCGACAGGGGTTTTTGAAAAACTGTTTTTT.

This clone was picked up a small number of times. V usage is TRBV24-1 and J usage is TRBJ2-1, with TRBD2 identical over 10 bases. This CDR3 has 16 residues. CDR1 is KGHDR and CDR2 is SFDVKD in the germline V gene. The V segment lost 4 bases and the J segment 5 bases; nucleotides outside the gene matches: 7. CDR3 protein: CATSDPTLAGDNEQFF. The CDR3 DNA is TGTGCCACCAGTGACCCCACTCTAGCGGGGGACAATGAGCAGTTCTTC.

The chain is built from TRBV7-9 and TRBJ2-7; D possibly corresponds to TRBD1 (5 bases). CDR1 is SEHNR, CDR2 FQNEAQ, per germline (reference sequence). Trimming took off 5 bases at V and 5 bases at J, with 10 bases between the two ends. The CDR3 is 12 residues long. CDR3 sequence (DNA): TGTGCCAGCAGCCTCCCAGGGAACGAGCAGTACTTC. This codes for CASSLPGNEQYF.

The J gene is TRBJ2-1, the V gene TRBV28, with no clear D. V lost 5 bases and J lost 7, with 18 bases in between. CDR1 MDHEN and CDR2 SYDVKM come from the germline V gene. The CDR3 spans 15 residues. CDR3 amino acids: CASSPLPSGMNEQFF. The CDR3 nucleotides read TGTGCCAGCAGTCCACTCCCTTCAGGTATGAATGAGCAGTTCTTC.

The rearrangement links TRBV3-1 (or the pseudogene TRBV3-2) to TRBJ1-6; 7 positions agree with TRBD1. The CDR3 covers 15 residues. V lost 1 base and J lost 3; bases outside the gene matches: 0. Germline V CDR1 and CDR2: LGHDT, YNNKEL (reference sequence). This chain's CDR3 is CASSQGTGYNSPLHF. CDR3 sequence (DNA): TGTGCCAGCAGCCAAGGGACAGGCTATAATTCACCCCTCCACTTT.

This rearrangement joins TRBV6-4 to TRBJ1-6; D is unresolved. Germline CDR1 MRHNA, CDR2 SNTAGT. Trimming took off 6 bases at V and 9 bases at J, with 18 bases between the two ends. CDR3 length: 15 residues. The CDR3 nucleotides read TGTGCCAGCAGGTGTCCGCCACTCCGTAGTTCACCCCTCCACTTT. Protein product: CASRCPPLRSSPLHF.

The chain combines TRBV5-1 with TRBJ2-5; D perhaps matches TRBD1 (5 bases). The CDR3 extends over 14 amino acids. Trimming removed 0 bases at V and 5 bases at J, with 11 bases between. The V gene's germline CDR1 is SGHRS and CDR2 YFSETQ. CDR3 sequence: CASSLGTLGETQYF. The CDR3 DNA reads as TGCGCCAGCAGCTTGGGGACACTGGGGGAGACCCAGTACTTC.

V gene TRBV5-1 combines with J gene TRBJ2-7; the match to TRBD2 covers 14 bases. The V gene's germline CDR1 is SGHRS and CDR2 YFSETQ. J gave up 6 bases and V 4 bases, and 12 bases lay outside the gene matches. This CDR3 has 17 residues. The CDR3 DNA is TGCGCCAGCAGCCTCGGACTAGCGGGAGGTCCCTCCGGCGAGCAGTACTTC. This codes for CASSLGLAGGPSGEQYF.

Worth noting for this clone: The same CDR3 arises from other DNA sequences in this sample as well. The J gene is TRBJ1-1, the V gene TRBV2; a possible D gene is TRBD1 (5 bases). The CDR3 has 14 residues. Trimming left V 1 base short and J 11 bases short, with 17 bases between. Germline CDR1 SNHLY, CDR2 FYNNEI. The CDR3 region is CASSEGGGRGEAFF. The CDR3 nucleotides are TGTGCCAGCAGTGAAGGGGGGGGTCGCGGTGAGGCTTTCTTT.

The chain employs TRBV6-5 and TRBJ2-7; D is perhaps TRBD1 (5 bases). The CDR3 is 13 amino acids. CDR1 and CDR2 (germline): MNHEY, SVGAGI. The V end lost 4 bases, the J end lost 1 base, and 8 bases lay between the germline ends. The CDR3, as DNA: TGTGCCAGCAGTTCGGCAGGGTCCTACGAGCAGTACTTC. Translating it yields CASSSAGSYEQYF.

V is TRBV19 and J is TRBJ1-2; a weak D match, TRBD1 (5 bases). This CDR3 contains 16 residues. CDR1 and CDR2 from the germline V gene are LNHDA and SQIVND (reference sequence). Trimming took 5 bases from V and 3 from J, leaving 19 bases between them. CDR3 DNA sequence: TGTGCCAGTAGTTCCCACCCAGGGATTGGCGACTATGGCTACACCTTC. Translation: CASSSHPGIGDYGYTF. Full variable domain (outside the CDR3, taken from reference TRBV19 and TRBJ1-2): DGGITQSPKYLFRKEGQNVTLSCEQNLNHDAMYWYRQDPGQGLRLIYYSQIVNDFQKGDIAEGYSVSREKKESFPLTVTSAQKNPTAFYLCASSSHPGIGDYGYTFGSGTRLTVV.

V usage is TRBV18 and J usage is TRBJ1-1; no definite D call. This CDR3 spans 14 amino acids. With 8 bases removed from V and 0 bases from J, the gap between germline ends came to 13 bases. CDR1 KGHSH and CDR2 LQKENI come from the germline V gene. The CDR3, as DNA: TGTGCCAGCCTAGAACGGGAAATGAACACTGAAGCTTTCTTT. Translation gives CASLEREMNTEAFF. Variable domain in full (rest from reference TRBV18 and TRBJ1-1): NAGVMQNPRHLVRRRGQEARLRCSPMKGHSHVYWYRQLPEEGLKFMVYLQKENIIDESGMPKERFSAEFPKEGPSILRIQQVVRGDSAAYFCASLEREMNTEAFFGQGTRLTVV.

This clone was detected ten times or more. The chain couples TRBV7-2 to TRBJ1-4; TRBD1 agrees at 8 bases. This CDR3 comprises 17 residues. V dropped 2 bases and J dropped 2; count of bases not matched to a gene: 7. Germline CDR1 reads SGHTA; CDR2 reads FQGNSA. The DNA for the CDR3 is TGTGCCAGCAGCTTATTAGGACAGGGACCTACTAATGAAAAACTGTTTTTT. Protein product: CASSLLGQGPTNEKLFF.

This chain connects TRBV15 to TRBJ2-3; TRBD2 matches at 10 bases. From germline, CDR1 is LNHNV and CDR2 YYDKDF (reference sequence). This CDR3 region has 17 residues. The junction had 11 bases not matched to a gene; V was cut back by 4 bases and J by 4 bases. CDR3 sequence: CATSMYMGLAGADTQYF. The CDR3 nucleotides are TGTGCCACCAGCATGTACATGGGTCTAGCGGGAGCAGATACGCAGTATTTT.

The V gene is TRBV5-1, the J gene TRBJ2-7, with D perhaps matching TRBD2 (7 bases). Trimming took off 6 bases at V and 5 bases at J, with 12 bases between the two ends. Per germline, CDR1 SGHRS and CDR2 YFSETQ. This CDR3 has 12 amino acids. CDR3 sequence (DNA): TGCGCCAGCAAGCGGGACACTCACGAGCAGTACTTC. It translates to CASKRDTHEQYF.

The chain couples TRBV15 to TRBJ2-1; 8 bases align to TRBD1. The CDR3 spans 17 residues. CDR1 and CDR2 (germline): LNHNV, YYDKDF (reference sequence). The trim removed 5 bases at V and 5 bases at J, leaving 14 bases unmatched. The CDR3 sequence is CATSVIAGQGNDNEQFF. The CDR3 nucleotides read TGTGCCACCAGCGTCATAGCCGGACAGGGTAACGACAATGAGCAGTTCTTC.

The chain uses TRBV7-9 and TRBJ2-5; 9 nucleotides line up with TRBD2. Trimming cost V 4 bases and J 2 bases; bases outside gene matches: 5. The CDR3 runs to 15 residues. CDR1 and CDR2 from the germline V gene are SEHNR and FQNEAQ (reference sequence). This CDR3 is CASSYVTSGQETQYF. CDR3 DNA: TGTGCCAGCAGCTACGTGACTAGCGGACAAGAGACCCAGTACTTC.

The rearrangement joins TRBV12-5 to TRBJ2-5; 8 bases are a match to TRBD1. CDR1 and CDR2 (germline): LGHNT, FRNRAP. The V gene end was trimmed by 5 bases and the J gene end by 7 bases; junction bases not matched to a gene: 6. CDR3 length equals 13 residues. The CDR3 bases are TGTGCTAGTGGTCGTCAGGGGGCTGCGACCCAGTACTTC. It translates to CASGRQGAATQYF.

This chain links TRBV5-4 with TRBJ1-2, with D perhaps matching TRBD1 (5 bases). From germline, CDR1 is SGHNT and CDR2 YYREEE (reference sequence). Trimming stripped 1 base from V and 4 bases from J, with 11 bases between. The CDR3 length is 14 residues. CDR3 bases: TGTGCCAGCAGCTTGTCGCAGGGCGCCTATGGCTACACCTTC. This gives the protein CASSLSQGAYGYTF.

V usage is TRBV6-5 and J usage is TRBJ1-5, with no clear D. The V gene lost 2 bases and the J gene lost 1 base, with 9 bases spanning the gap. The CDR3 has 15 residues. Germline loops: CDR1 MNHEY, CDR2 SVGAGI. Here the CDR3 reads CASSYDAGSNQPQHF. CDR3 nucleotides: TGTGCCAGCAGTTACGACGCGGGGAGCAATCAGCCCCAGCATTTT.

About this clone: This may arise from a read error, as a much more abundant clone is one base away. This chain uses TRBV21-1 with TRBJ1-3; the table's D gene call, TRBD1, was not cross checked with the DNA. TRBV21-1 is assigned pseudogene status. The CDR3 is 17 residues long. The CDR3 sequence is CASSDGGTGGFGNTIYF. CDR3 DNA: TGTGCCAGCAGCGACGGGGGGACAGGGGGGTTTGGAAACACCATATATTTT.

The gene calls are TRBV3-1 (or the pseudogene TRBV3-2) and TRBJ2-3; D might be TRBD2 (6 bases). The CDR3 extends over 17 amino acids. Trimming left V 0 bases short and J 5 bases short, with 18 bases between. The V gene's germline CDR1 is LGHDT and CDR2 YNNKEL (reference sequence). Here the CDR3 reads CASSQDYWRDREDTQYF. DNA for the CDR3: TGTGCCAGCAGCCAAGATTATTGGCGGGACCGGGAAGATACGCAGTATTTT.

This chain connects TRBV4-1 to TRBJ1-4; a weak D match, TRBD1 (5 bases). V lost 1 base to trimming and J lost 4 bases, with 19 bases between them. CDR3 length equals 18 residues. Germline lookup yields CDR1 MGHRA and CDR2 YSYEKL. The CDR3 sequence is CASSQVYGAGAHNEKLFF. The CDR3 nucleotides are TGCGCCAGCAGCCAAGTATATGGTGCTGGGGCTCATAATGAAAAACTGTTTTTT.